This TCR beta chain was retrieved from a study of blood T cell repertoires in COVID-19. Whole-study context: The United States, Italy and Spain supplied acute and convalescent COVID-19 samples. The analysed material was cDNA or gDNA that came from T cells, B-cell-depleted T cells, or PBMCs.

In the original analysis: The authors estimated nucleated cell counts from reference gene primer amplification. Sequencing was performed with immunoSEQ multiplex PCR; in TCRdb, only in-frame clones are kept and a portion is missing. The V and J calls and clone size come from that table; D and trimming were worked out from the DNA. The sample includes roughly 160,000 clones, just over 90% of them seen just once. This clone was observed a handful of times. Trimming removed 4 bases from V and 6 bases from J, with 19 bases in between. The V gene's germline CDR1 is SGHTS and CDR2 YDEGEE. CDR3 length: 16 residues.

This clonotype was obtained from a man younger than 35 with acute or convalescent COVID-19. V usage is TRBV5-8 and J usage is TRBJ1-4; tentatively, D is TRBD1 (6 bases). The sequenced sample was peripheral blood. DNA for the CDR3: TGTGCCAGCAGCCTCGATACACAGGGAAACGATGAAAAACTGTTTTTT. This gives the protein CASSLDTQGNDEKLFF.